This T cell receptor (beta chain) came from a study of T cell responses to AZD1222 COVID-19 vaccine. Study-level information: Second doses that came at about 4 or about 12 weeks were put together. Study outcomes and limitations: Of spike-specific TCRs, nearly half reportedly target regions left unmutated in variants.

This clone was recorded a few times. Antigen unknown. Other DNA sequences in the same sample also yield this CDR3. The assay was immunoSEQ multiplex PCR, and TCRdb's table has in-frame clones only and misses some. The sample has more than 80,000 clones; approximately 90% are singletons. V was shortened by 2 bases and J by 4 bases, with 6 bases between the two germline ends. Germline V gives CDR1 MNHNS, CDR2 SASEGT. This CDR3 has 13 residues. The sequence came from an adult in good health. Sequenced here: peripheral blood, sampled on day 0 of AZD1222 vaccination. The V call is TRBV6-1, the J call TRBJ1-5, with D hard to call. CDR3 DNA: TGTGCCAGCAGTGAATCCCAAAATCAGCCCCAGCATTTT. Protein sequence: CASSESQNQPQHF.